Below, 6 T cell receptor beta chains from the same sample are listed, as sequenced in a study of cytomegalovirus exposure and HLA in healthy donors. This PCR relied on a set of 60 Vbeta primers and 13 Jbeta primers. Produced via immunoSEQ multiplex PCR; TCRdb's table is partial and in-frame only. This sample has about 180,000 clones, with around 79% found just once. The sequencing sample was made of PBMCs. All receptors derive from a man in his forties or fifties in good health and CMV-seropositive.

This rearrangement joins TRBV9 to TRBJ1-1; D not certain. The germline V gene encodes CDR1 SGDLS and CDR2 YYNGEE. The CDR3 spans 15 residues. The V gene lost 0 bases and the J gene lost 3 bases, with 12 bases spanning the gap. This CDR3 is CASSVGIGRDTEAFF. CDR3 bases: TGTGCCAGCAGCGTAGGTATAGGGAGGGACACTGAAGCTTTCTTT.

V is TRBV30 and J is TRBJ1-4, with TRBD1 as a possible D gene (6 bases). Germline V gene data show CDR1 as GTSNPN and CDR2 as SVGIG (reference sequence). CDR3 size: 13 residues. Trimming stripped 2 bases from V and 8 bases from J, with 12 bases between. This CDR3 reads CAWSSGVQEKLFF. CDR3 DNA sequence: TGTGCCTGGAGTTCAGGGGTTCAGGAAAAACTGTTTTTT.

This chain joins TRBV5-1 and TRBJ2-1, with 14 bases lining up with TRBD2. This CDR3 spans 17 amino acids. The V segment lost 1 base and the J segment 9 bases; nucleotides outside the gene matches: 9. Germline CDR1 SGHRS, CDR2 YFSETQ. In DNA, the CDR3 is TGCGCCAGCAGCTTGCCGTGGCAGGGACTAGCGGGAGCTGAGCAGTTCTTC. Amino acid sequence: CASSLPWQGLAGAEQFF.

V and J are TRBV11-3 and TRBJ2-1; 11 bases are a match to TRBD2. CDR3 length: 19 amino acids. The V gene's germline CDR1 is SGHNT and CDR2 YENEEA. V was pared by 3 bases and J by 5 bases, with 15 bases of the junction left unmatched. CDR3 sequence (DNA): TGTGCCAGCAGCTTGGAGGGTAGGGCTAGCGGGAGGAGGGACAATGAGCAGTTCTTC. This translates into CASSLEGRASGRRDNEQFF.

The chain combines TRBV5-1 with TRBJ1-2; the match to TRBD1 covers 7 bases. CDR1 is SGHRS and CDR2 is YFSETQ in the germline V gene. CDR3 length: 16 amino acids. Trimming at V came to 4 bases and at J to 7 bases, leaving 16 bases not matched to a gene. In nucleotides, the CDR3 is TGCGCCAGCAGCCTCCAACCCGCGGGACAGCAGGCTGGCTACACCTTC. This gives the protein CASSLQPAGQQAGYTF.

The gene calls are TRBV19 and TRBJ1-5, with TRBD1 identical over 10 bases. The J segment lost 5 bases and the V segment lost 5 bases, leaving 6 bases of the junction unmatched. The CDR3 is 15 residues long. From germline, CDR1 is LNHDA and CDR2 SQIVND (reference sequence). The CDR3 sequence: CASSSMTGGDQPQHF. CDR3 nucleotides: TGTGCCAGTAGTTCCATGACAGGGGGCGATCAGCCCCAGCATTTT.